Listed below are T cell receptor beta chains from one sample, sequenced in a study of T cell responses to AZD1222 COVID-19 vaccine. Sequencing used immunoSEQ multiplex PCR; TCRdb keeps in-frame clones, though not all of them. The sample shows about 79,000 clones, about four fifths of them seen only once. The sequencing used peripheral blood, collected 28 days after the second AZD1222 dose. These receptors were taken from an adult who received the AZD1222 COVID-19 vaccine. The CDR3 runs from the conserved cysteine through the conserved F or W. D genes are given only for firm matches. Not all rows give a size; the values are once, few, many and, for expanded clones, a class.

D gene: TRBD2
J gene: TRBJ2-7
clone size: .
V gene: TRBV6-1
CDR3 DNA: TGTGCCAGCAGTGAAGGGGGACTAGGGCGGGAGCAGTACTTC
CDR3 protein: CASSEGGLGREQYF

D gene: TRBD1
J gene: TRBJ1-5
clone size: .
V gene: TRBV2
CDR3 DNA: TGTGCCAGCCGGGGACAGACAGGGGCAGGTCAGCCCCAGCATTTT
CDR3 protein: CASRGQTGAGQPQHF

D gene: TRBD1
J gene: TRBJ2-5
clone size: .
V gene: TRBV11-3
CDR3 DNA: TGTGCCAGCAGCATTACAGGGGGCGGCGAGACCCAGTACTTC
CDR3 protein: CASSITGGGETQYF

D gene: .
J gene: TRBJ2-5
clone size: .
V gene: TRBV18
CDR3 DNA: TGTGCCAGCTCACCACCGATCAACGCAGGGCAAGAGACCCAGTACTTC
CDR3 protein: CASSPPINAGQETQYF

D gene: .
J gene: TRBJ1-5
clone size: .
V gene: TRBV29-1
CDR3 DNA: TGCAGCGTTGCCGGGGATAGCAATCAGCCCCAGCATTTT
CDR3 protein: CSVAGDSNQPQHF

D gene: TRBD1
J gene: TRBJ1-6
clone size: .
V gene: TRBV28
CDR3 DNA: TGTGCCAGCAGCCCAGGACAGGGAAATTCACCCCTCCACTTT
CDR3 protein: CASSPGQGNSPLHF

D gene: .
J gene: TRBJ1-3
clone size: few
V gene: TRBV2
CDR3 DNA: TGTGCCAGCGGCGGGGGTTGGGACTCTGGAAACACCATATATTTT
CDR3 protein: CASGGGWDSGNTIYF

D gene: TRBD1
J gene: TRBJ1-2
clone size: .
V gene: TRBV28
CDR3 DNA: TGTGCCAGCAGTTTTTTCAGGGGGCACGGCTACACCTTC
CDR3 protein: CASSFFRGHGYTF

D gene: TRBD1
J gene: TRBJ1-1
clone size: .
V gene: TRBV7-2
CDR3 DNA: TGTGCCAGCGGATTACAGGGGAAGAACACTGAAGCTTTCTTT
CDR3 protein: CASGLQGKNTEAFF

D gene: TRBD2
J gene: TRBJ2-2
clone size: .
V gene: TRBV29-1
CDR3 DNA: TGCAGCGCTACTACCGGGACTAGCTTTCCCACCGGGGAGCTGTTTTTT
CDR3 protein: CSATTGTSFPTGELFF

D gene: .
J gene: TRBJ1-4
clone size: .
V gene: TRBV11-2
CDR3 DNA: TGTGCCAGCAGCCGAATTCATGGGGAAAAACTGTTTTTT
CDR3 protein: CASSRIHGEKLFF